This TCR beta chain was profiled in a study of blood T cell repertoires in COVID-19. Turning to the study itself: There were acute and convalescent COVID-19 samples, and they came from the United States, Italy and Spain. PBMCs, B-cell-depleted T cells, or T cells were the source of the cDNA or gDNA that made up the material.

Sequencing was performed with immunoSEQ multiplex PCR; in TCRdb, only in-frame clones are kept and a portion is missing. The sample consists of under 45,000 clones, roughly nine tenths of them appearing once. The germline CDR1 and CDR2 sequences are MNHEY and SVGAGI. The trim removed 2 bases at V and 7 bases at J, leaving 7 bases unmatched. The CDR3 is 14 residues long. V is TRBV6-5 and J is TRBJ1-1; the match to TRBD1 covers 7 bases. This receptor was taken from a woman of 80 years or more in a cohort sampled during active or convalescent COVID-19. The sample comprised peripheral blood. The CDR3 reads CASSYPDRAHEAFF. In DNA form, the CDR3 reads TGTGCCAGCAGTTACCCTGACAGGGCCCATGAAGCTTTCTTT.